Listed here are 21 T cell receptor delta chains from one sample, sequenced in a study of human gamma delta and Vdelta1 T cells. TCRdb re-called the PCR reads with CATT. The sample shows over 5,500 delta-chain clones, roughly a tenth of them seen only once. Material: naive CD27+ Vdelta1 gamma-delta T cells from blood. Every receptor here comes from a human donor in good health.

By proportion, this clone is medium-sized (0.01 to 0.1%). V and J are TRDV1 and TRDJ1; TRDD3 matches at 10 bases. The germline gives CDR1 TSWWSYY, CDR2 QGS. J gave up 2 bases and V 1 base, and 16 bases lay outside the gene matches. The CDR3 is made up of 20 amino acids. DNA of the CDR3: TGTGCTCTTGGGGAACATCCACTCGCCCGTACTGGGGGATGGACCGATAAACTCATCTTT. Protein product: CALGEHPLARTGGWTDKLIF.

This clone has just a few counts. Other DNA sequences in this sample translate to the same CDR3. This sequence joins TRDV1 and TRDJ1; possible D gene TRDD3, 6 bases. CDR3 length: 21 amino acids. Germline lookup yields CDR1 TSWWSYY and CDR2 QGS. Trimming stripped 3 bases from V and 7 bases from J, with 36 bases between. CDR3 in DNA: TGTGCTCTTGGGGACAATGGTGGGACTACCAGTACTGGGAGACGGAACCGTAAACTCATCTTT. Protein: CALGDNGGTTSTGRRNRKLIF.

As regards this clone: The protein recorded in TCRdb matches a much larger clone and deviates from this DNA's translation at residue 9, suggesting a read error; the protein here is obtained by translating the DNA. The chain links TRDV1 to TRDJ1; possibly TRDD3 for D (5 bases). The germline V and J ends were trimmed by 2 bases and 2 bases, with 18 bases remaining between them. The germline CDR1 and CDR2 sequences are TSWWSYY and QGS. The CDR3 runs 17 residues. CDR3 coding DNA: TGTGCTCTTGGGGAAAGGCGGAAGACCGGGGGTACCGATAAACTCATCTTT. Residues: CALGERRKTGGTDKLIF.

This clone was seen a handful of times. The rearrangement uses TRDV1 and TRDJ1; TRDD3 matches 9 bases. CDR1 is TSWWSYY, CDR2 QGS, per germline. With 5 bases clipped from V and 2 bases from J, the junction kept 15 bases outside the gene matches. CDR3 length equals 18 residues. CDR3 loop: CALGLLGRTGGRTDKLIF. The CDR3 nucleotides read TGTGCTCTTGGGCTTCTGGGGCGTACTGGGGGAAGGACCGATAAACTCATCTTT.

Concerning this clone: This may come from a read error, since a much larger clone is one base off. The chain links TRDV2 to TRDJ1; the match to TRDD3 covers 10 bases. The CDR3 has 17 amino acids. Germline V lookup: CDR1 GEAIGNYY, CDR2 EKD. The chain's CDR3 is CACATVQLGDNADKLIF. In DNA, the CDR3 is TGTGCCTGTGCCACCGTGCAGCTGGGGGATAATGCCGATAAACTCATCTTT.

This clone was seen a handful of times. A read error may explain this, as a much larger clone is one base away. The chain has TRDV1 and TRDJ1; 12 nucleotides agree with TRDD3. The CDR3 has 22 amino acids. Germline lookup yields CDR1 TSWWSYY and CDR2 QGS. V shed 7 bases, J shed 2 bases, and the junction held 26 bases outside the gene matches. CDR3 amino acids: CALVSLPRLPTGGYRMTDKLIF. The CDR3 nucleotides read TGTGCTCTTGTCTCTCTCCCCCGACTTCCTACTGGGGGATACCGTATGACCGATAAACTCATCTTT.

The chain uses TRDV1 and TRDJ1; 10 bases align to TRDD3. V was clipped by 1 base and J by 2 bases; unmatched bases: 22. Germline loops: CDR1 TSWWSYY, CDR2 QGS. This CDR3 has 22 amino acids. The CDR3 DNA reads TGTGCTCTTGGGGAACCTCCCCAACAGCAACTTACAAGGGGGATACGAACCGATAAACTCATCTTT. This sequence encodes CALGEPPQQQLTRGIRTDKLIF.

Turning to this clone: A much larger clone lies a single base off, so this may be a read error. The chain employs TRDV1 and TRDJ1; D uncertain. The CDR3 runs to 14 residues. Germline assignment: CDR1 TSWWSYY and CDR2 QGS. CDR3 loop: CALGRPWYTDKFIF. As DNA, the CDR3 is TGTGCTCTTGGTAGACCCTGGTACACCGATAAATTCATCTTT.

This clone was found a few times. Since a much larger clone is just one base distant, this may be a read error. At the DNA level, this CDR3 is encoded by other sequences in the same sample as well. V is TRDV1 and J is TRDJ1; 9 bases fit TRDD2. The junction had 27 bases not matched to a gene; V was cut back by 3 bases and J by 7 bases. CDR1 TSWWSYY and CDR2 QGS come from the germline V gene. CDR3 length equals 21 residues. The CDR3 loop reads CALGEGHRLPTPGTPWRKLIF. CDR3 nucleotides: TGTGCTCTTGGGGAGGGACACCGCCTTCCTACGCCCGGGACCCCGTGGCGTAAACTCATCTTT.

This clone occurred a few times. This DNA's translation differs at residue 6 from TCRdb's protein, which comes from a much larger clone; a read error is likely, and the protein shown is translated from the DNA. V usage is TRDV1 and J usage is TRDJ1, with unresolved D. The CDR3 covers 16 residues. Germline CDR1 reads TSWWSYY; CDR2 reads QGS. V shed 2 bases and J shed 0 bases, with 13 bases lying between them. The chain's CDR3 is CALGETEYVDTDKLIF. The CDR3 DNA is TGTGCTCTTGGGGAAACGGAGTACGTTGACACCGATAAACTCATCTTT.

Worth noting for this clone: At one end, the junction sequence differs from germline, possibly due to a read error. The same CDR3 can be traced to other DNA sequences in this sample. The chain links TRDV1 to TRDJ1, with TRDD3 identical over 13 bases. The CDR3 runs to 21 residues. Germline V gives CDR1 TSWWSYY, CDR2 QGS. Written as DNA, the CDR3 is TGTGCTCTTGGGGAGTGGAGTTCTCTTAGTACTGGGGGATACGCGTCCGATAAGCTCATCTTT. Translation: CALGEWSSLSTGGYASDKLIF.

Details on this clone: A read error is likely here: a far larger clone is one base away. The rearrangement joins TRDV2 to TRDJ1; 8 bases map to TRDD3. CDR3 length: 15 amino acids. Looked up from germline, CDR1 is GEAIGNYY and CDR2 is EKD. J gave up 11 bases and V 3 bases, and 16 bases lay outside the gene matches. CDR3 sequence (DNA): TGTGCCTGTGACTCCACACGGGGGATATCTAAGAGGCTCATCTTT. Amino acids: CACDSTRGISKRLIF.

Of note for this clone: A single base separates this from a much larger clone, so it may be a read error. Distinct nucleotide sequences in the sample also encode this CDR3. The chain employs TRDV1 and TRDJ1; 9 nucleotides align to TRDD3. Losses at the gene ends were 5 bases for V and 0 bases for J; bases not matched to a gene: 19. The CDR3 runs to 20 residues. Germline CDR1 TSWWSYY, CDR2 QGS. The CDR3, as DNA: TGTGCTCTTGGGAAAGCGCCGCCAGGCTGGGGGATCCCCCACACCGATAAACTCATCTTT. It translates to CALGKAPPGWGIPHTDKLIF.

A note on this clone: Since a much larger clone is just one base distant, this may be a read error. V gene TRDV1 combines with J gene TRDJ1; a possible D gene is TRDD3 (6 bases). Germline V gene data show CDR1 as TSWWSYY and CDR2 as QGS. The CDR3 sequence is 17 residues long. V lost 1 base and J 0 bases, leaving 15 bases between the germline ends. CDR3 sequence: CALGERGSGVNTDKLIF. The DNA of the CDR3 is TGTGCTCTTGGGGAACGTGGGTCTGGGGTAAACACCGATAAACTCATCTTT.

A note on this clone: A read error is the likely source, as a far larger clone sits one nucleotide away. The V gene is TRDV1, the J gene TRDJ1; TRDD3 might be the D (5 bases). CDR3 size: 25 residues. The germline V gene has CDR1 TSWWSYY and CDR2 QGS. V lost 3 bases and J 2 bases, leaving 43 bases between the germline ends. CDR3 protein: CALGDQHLARLAGSTLGPSTDKLIF. CDR3 nucleotide sequence: TGTGCTCTTGGGGATCAACACCTCGCGCGGCTGGCAGGATCTACCTTGGGGCCCAGTACCGATAAACTCATCTTT.

This clone is medium-sized by share. The chain employs TRDV1 and TRDJ1; 7 positions match TRDD3. The CDR3 sequence is 23 residues long. Trimming took 1 base from V and 0 from J; bases not matched to a gene: 26. CDR1 TSWWSYY and CDR2 QGS come from the germline V gene. As DNA, the CDR3 is TGTGCTCTTGGGGAACGACGGGTACTGGGGACCCGCTTTGGGGGAGGATACACCGATAAACTCATCTTT. Amino acids: CALGERRVLGTRFGGGYTDKLIF.

Only a few counts were recorded for this clone. For this DNA, TCRdb reports the protein of a much larger clone, which diverges at residue 16, most likely from a read error; the protein presented here is translated directly from the DNA. The genes are TRDV1 and TRDJ1; 8 nucleotides line up with TRDD2. CDR3 length: 18 amino acids. The germline V gene encodes CDR1 TSWWSYY and CDR2 QGS. CDR3 protein: CALGGLPTLGPRTGKPIF. CDR3 sequence (DNA): TGTGCTCTTGGGGGGCTTCCTACGCTGGGTCCCCGCACCGGTAAACCCATCTTT.

This clone was detected only a few times. A far larger clone is only one base removed, so a read error is likely. Other DNA sequences in this specimen translate into the identical CDR3. V gene TRDV1 combines with J gene TRDJ1; 10 bases are a match to TRDD3. From germline, CDR1 is TSWWSYY and CDR2 QGS. The CDR3 contains 19 residues. Germline trimming cut 0 bases from V and 6 bases from J; bases unmatched to any gene: 16. This CDR3 is CALGELNRAQRGIRYKLIF. The CDR3 region has the DNA TGTGCTCTTGGGGAACTAAATCGTGCCCAGCGGGGGATACGTTATAAACTCATCTTT.

Within the sample, this clone is medium-sized. The sample has other DNA sequences that encode this CDR3 too. The rearrangement links TRDV1 to TRDJ1, with a weak D call TRDD2 (5 bases). Trimming removed 0 bases from V and 0 bases from J, with 23 bases in between. Germline lookup yields CDR1 TSWWSYY and CDR2 QGS. The CDR3 is 20 residues long. The DNA of the CDR3 is TGTGCTCTTGGGGAACTAAGACGGCTTCCCCGTATGCGAAACACCGATAAACTCATCTTT. This codes for CALGELRRLPRMRNTDKLIF.

In its sample, this clone was seen a few times. A far larger clone is just one base off, so this is likely a read error. The genes are TRDV1 and TRDJ1; D gene unclear. CDR1 and CDR2 from the germline V gene are TSWWSYY and QGS. The germline V and J ends were trimmed by 5 bases and 6 bases, with 25 bases remaining between them. This CDR3 contains 17 residues. CDR3 amino acids: CALGKRFGSLAANKLIF. CDR3 coding DNA: TGTGCTCTTGGGAAACGCTTCGGGTCTTTGGCGGCTAATAAACTCATCTTT.

With regard to this clone: A much larger clonotype is one base distant, so this may be a read error. The V and J genes are TRDV1 and TRDJ1; TRDD3 matches at 9 bases. CDR1 is TSWWSYY and CDR2 is QGS in the germline V gene. There are 26 residues in the CDR3. The V gene end was trimmed by 1 base and the J gene end by 6 bases; junction bases not matched to a gene: 39. The CDR3 reads CALGERSPKFLRAALLGDQSRYKLIF. As DNA, the CDR3 is TGTGCTCTTGGGGAACGGTCCCCAAAATTCCTACGCGCCGCATTACTGGGGGACCAATCTCGTTATAAACTCATCTTT.